The 12 T cell receptor beta chains below all came from one sample that was sequenced in a study of blood T cell repertoires in COVID-19. Here immunoSEQ multiplex PCR was the method, and the copy in TCRdb shows in-frame clones only, minus some. The table lists 200,000 to 250,000 clones, about 85% of them singletons, with about 3% in the top ten. Sequencing was done on a sample of peripheral blood. These receptors originate from a man in his fifties who had recovered from COVID-19.

The chain joins TRBV27 to TRBJ1-5, with a possible D match to TRBD1 (6 bases). CDR1 MNHEY and CDR2 SMNVEV come from the germline V gene (reference sequence). Trimming pared 2 bases from V and 3 bases from J, leaving 11 bases between. The CDR3 is 15 amino acids. CDR3 bases: TGTGCCAGCAGTTTAAGCCGGGACACCAATCAGCCCCAGCATTTT. Residues: CASSLSRDTNQPQHF.

V gene TRBV5-1 combines with J gene TRBJ1-2; 10 bases line up with TRBD1. V dropped 6 bases and J dropped 3; count of bases not matched to a gene: 11. Germline assignment: CDR1 SGHRS and CDR2 YFSETQ. The CDR3 is 16 residues long. The chain's CDR3 is CASTDLGQGYHYGYTF. DNA for the CDR3: TGCGCCAGCACCGACCTGGGACAGGGGTACCACTATGGCTACACCTTC.

The chain employs TRBV5-4 and TRBJ1-3; D gene unclear. V was trimmed by 5 bases and J by 7 bases, leaving 19 bases between them. Germline lookup yields CDR1 SGHNT and CDR2 YYREEE (reference sequence). There are 15 residues in the CDR3. The CDR3 sequence: CASSRPDGQRNTIYF. CDR3 in DNA: TGTGCCAGCAGTCGACCGGATGGGCAGCGGAACACCATATATTTT.

This chain uses TRBV4-2 with TRBJ2-7; D is possibly TRBD2 (6 bases). The CDR3 consists of 17 residues. V lost 2 bases, J lost 0 bases, and 17 bases lay in between. Germline-derived CDR1 and CDR2 are LGHNA and YNFKEQ. The CDR3 protein is CASSQNVAADSSYEQYF. In nucleotides, the CDR3 is TGTGCCAGCAGCCAAAACGTAGCGGCCGACAGCTCCTACGAGCAGTACTTC.

The chain links TRBV27 to TRBJ1-5; 10 bases line up with TRBD1. Unmatched junction bases numbered 4, after V lost 5 bases and J lost 6 bases. The CDR3 spans 14 residues. The germline V gene encodes CDR1 MNHEY and CDR2 SMNVEV (reference sequence). As DNA, the CDR3 is TGTGCCAGCAGTGGGACAGGGGAGGCTCAGCCCCAGCATTTT. It yields the protein CASSGTGEAQPQHF.

This clone was recorded only once. This chain connects TRBV5-1 to TRBJ1-4; D remains unclear. The CDR3 loop spans 15 amino acids. Germline V gene data show CDR1 as SGHRS and CDR2 as YFSETQ. Trimming took 0 bases from V and 4 from J, leaving 10 bases between them. CDR3 in amino acids: CASSLDSRFNEKLFF. CDR3 nucleotide sequence: TGCGCCAGCAGCTTGGACAGCCGGTTTAATGAAAAACTGTTTTTT.

This clone has a single count. The gene calls are TRBV10-2 and TRBJ2-5; D is undetermined. Trimming left V 6 bases short and J 1 base short, with 6 bases between. CDR1 and CDR2 (germline): WSHSY, SAAADI. The CDR3 runs to 12 residues. The CDR3 protein is CASRHLQETQYF. The DNA of the CDR3 is TGCGCCAGCAGACATCTCCAAGAGACCCAGTACTTC.

This clone showed up just a few times. The rearrangement uses TRBV3-1 (or the pseudogene TRBV3-2) and TRBJ1-4; no clear D. Trimming stripped 1 base from V and 7 bases from J, with 10 bases between. The germline CDR1 and CDR2 sequences are LGHDT and YNNKEL (reference sequence). This CDR3 is 14 amino acids long. The CDR3 reads CASSQGELLEKLFF. CDR3 coding DNA: TGTGCCAGCAGCCAAGGGGAGCTACTTGAAAAACTGTTTTTT.

The chain couples TRBV5-1 to TRBJ2-7; TRBD1 matches at 10 bases. The V segment lost 4 bases and the J segment 0 bases; nucleotides outside the gene matches: 4. The CDR3 runs to 15 residues. CDR1 SGHRS and CDR2 YFSETQ come from the germline V gene. CDR3 coding DNA: TGCGCCAGCAGCCTAGGGACAGGGGACTCCTACGAGCAGTACTTC. Amino acids: CASSLGTGDSYEQYF.

The rearrangement joins TRBV30 to TRBJ2-2; D is perhaps TRBD2 (6 bases). Trimming left V 0 bases short and J 4 bases short, with 12 bases between. This CDR3 spans 15 amino acids. Germline CDR1 GTSNPN, CDR2 SVGIG (reference sequence). In DNA form, the CDR3 reads TGTGCCTGGAGTGTTCTAGCGATAGGCACCGGGGAGCTGTTTTTT. Translating it yields CAWSVLAIGTGELFF.

J is TRBJ2-1 and V is TRBV5-4, with D possibly matching TRBD2 (6 bases). Per the germline V gene, CDR1 is SGHNT and CDR2 is YYREEE (reference sequence). This CDR3 has 17 amino acids. The germline V and J ends were trimmed by 1 base and 1 base, with 15 bases remaining between them. The CDR3 region has the DNA TGTGCCAGCAGCTTGTATCGTTTTAGCGGATCCTACAATGAGCAGTTCTTC. It encodes CASSLYRFSGSYNEQFF.

The J gene is TRBJ2-7, the V gene TRBV21-1; the table's D call, TRBD1, was not checked against the DNA. TRBV21-1 is given as a pseudogene. This CDR3 is 15 amino acids long. DNA of the CDR3: TGTGCCAGCAGCAAAGCCCAGGGGCGCAAGTACGAGCAGTACTTC. It codes for CASSKAQGRKYEQYF.